The 14 T cell receptor beta chains below all came from one sample that was sequenced in a study of beta chain features in type 1 diabetes. Isolated RNA was reverse transcribed in full, so expressed TCRB transcripts were sequenced. Data came from immunoSEQ multiplex PCR; TCRdb stores just in-frame clones and leaves some out. Here the sample spans more than 300,000 clones, 6.5% to 10% being singletons. The sequencing input was central memory CD4+ T cells from blood. The receptors derive from a woman between 18 and 29 years old in good health.

This clone was counted only a few times. This chain uses TRBV5-1 with TRBJ2-1; D not resolved. CDR1 is SGHRS and CDR2 is YFSETQ in the germline V gene. Trimming shortened V by 6 bases and J by 4 bases, and 14 bases separated the two germline ends. This CDR3 region has 14 residues. The CDR3 is CASKFTYGYNEQFF. CDR3 nucleotide sequence: TGCGCCAGCAAGTTCACATACGGGTACAATGAGCAGTTCTTC.

The table lists this clone with a few counts. The V call is TRBV6-5, the J call TRBJ2-2; 9 nucleotides line up with TRBD2. J gave up 3 bases and V 6 bases, and 5 bases lay outside the gene matches. Germline-derived CDR1 and CDR2 are MNHEY and SVGAGI. This CDR3 contains 15 residues. CDR3 protein: CASSPAGGYTGELFF. The CDR3 DNA reads as TGTGCCAGCAGCCCAGCGGGAGGATACACCGGGGAGCTGTTTTTT.

V is TRBV10-3 and J is TRBJ2-1; 7 bases agree with TRBD2. This CDR3 region has 17 residues. CDR1 is ENHRY and CDR2 is SYGVKD in the germline V gene. The V and J ends lost 3 bases and 7 bases, in that order; junction bases with no gene match: 15. The CDR3 sequence is CAISEYQMAGEANEQFF. The DNA for the CDR3 is TGTGCCATCAGTGAATATCAAATGGCGGGAGAGGCGAATGAGCAGTTCTTC.

Only a few counts were recorded for this clone. The V call is TRBV19, the J call TRBJ2-7, with D perhaps being TRBD1 or TRBD2 (5 bases each). CDR1 is LNHDA, CDR2 SQIVND, per germline (reference sequence). V was clipped by 6 bases and J by 0 bases, with 15 bases between them. The CDR3 runs 15 residues. The CDR3 region has the DNA TGTGCCAGTAGCCCCGGGGCTTTGAGCTCCTACGAGCAGTACTTC. As protein: CASSPGALSSYEQYF. The full variable domain, its missing parts supplied by reference TRBV19 and TRBJ2-7, is DGGITQSPKYLFRKEGQNVTLSCEQNLNHDAMYWYRQDPGQGLRLIYYSQIVNDFQKGDIAEGYSVSREKKESFPLTVTSAQKNPTAFYLCASSPGALSSYEQYFGPGTRLTVT.

This clone showed up just a few times. Other DNA sequences in the same sample also yield this CDR3. CDR3: CASSLDQYEQYF. In DNA, the CDR3 is TGTGCCAGCAGCTTAGATCAATACGAGCAGTACTTC. The genes are TRBV11-2 and TRBJ2-7; D not certain. The CDR3 sequence is 12 residues long. Germline CDR1 and CDR2: SGHAT and FQNNGV. Trimming removed 0 bases from V and 4 bases from J, with 4 bases in between.

For this clone: The sample contains more than one DNA sequence encoding this CDR3. The chain combines TRBV6-1 with TRBJ1-5; a weak D match, TRBD1 (6 bases). This CDR3 region has 13 residues. Trimming pared 2 bases from V and 7 bases from J, leaving 9 bases between. Germline CDR1 and CDR2: MNHNS and SASEGT. The CDR3 DNA reads as TGTGCCAGCAGTGAATCAGGGGTACAGCCCCAGCATTTT. Its translation is CASSESGVQPQHF.

This rearrangement joins TRBV19 to TRBJ1-4; D is unclear. V was trimmed by 5 bases and J by 0 bases, leaving 7 bases between them. The CDR3 totals 14 residues. The V gene's germline CDR1 is LNHDA and CDR2 SQIVND (reference sequence). In DNA form, the CDR3 reads TGTGCCAGTAGTTCCGGATCAACTAATGAAAAACTGTTTTTT. Residues: CASSSGSTNEKLFF.

This clone was detected only a few times. The chain has TRBV28 and TRBJ2-6; D call uncertain. The CDR3 loop spans 14 amino acids. Germline lookup yields CDR1 MDHEN and CDR2 SYDVKM. Trimming left V 6 bases short and J 4 bases short, with 10 bases between. This chain's CDR3 is CASRWGSGANVLTF. The CDR3 bases are TGTGCCAGCAGATGGGGTTCCGGGGCCAACGTCCTGACTTTC. The full variable domain, in which reference TRBV28 and TRBJ2-6 provide the parts outside the CDR3, is DVKVTQSSRYLVKRTGEKVFLECVQDMDHENMFWYRQDPGLGLRLIYFSYDVKMKEKGDIPEGYSVSREKKERFSLILESASTNQTSMYLCASRWGSGANVLTFGAGSRLTVL.

This clone has at least ten counts. This chain links TRBV28 with TRBJ1-1, with 8 bases matching TRBD1. The CDR3 extends over 14 amino acids. V shed 6 bases and J 2 bases; nucleotides not matched to a gene: 5. Germline loops: CDR1 MDHEN, CDR2 SYDVKM. The CDR3 sequence is CASRTQGANTEAFF. The CDR3 DNA is TGTGCCAGCAGAACTCAGGGGGCAAACACTGAAGCTTTCTTT. Full variable domain (rest looked up from reference TRBV28 and TRBJ1-1): DVKVTQSSRYLVKRTGEKVFLECVQDMDHENMFWYRQDPGLGLRLIYFSYDVKMKEKGDIPEGYSVSREKKERFSLILESASTNQTSMYLCASRTQGANTEAFFGQGTRLTVV.

The chain recombines TRBV15 with TRBJ2-3, with 9 bases fitting TRBD2. From germline, CDR1 is LNHNV and CDR2 YYDKDF (reference sequence). Trimming cost V 3 bases and J 4 bases; bases outside gene matches: 8. This CDR3 comprises 16 residues. The CDR3 coding sequence is TGTGCCACCAGCAGCGGACTTGCGGGAGGGGCAGATACGCAGTATTTT. Protein: CATSSGLAGGADTQYF.

This clone was found many times. V and J are TRBV6-1 and TRBJ2-1; 8 bases line up with TRBD1. This CDR3 has 14 amino acids. Germline CDR1 is MNHNS and CDR2 is SASEGT. The V gene end was trimmed by 3 bases and the J gene end by 3 bases; junction bases not matched to a gene: 1. The CDR3 sequence is CASSEGQDYNEQFF. CDR3 coding DNA: TGTGCCAGCAGTGAGGGACAGGACTACAATGAGCAGTTCTTC.

This clone has a handful of counts. CDR3 loop: CASSGSVDSNQPQHF. The CDR3 DNA reads as TGTGCCAGCAGTGGGTCAGTCGATAGCAATCAGCCCCAGCATTTT. The genes are TRBV2 and TRBJ1-5; the D is unclear. The CDR3 loop spans 15 amino acids. Germline V gives CDR1 SNHLY, CDR2 FYNNEI. V was pared by 4 bases and J by 0 bases, with 10 bases between.

This clone was observed a few times. The V and J genes are TRBV2 and TRBJ1-1; D is undetermined. V lost 4 bases and J 1 base, leaving 10 bases between the germline ends. The germline V gene has CDR1 SNHLY and CDR2 FYNNEI. The CDR3 extends over 14 amino acids. This CDR3 is CASSALGPNTEAFF. Here the CDR3 DNA reads TGTGCCAGCAGTGCTCTCGGGCCGAACACTGAAGCTTTCTTT.

V usage is TRBV11-2 and J usage is TRBJ2-2; D is possibly TRBD1 or TRBD2 (5 bases each). Germline-derived CDR1 and CDR2 are SGHAT and FQNNGV. This CDR3 is built from 16 residues. V gave up 8 bases and J gave up 4 bases, with 20 bases separating them. Here the CDR3 reads CASSTGTTVLTGELFF. Written as DNA, the CDR3 is TGTGCCAGCTCAACGGGGACCACAGTGCTCACCGGGGAGCTGTTTTTT.